Below are 27 T cell receptor beta chains sequenced from a single sample in a study of Ad26.COV2.S vaccination and SARS-CoV-2 variants (dated by TCRdb to the early 2020s). Library preparation employed the immunoSEQ multiplex PCR assay. Here the immuneACCESS table is served through TCRdb, limited to in-frame sequences with V and J called. Missing clones are a known gap in these copies; in checked studies unresolved V genes cover under half, and the rest lacks a known reason. The sample records around 300,000 clones, about 89% of which are singletons. About 5% of the sample lies in the top ten. The sample's treatment or condition label, decoded: roughly 19 received Ad26.COV2.S at low or high dose, single or two shots; about 5 received placebo; per-sample allocation not given. For vaccine and placebo recipients, the sequenced repertoires came from samples collected on day 63 after the first injection.

The sequencing used peripheral blood, collected in a trial of Ad26.COV2.S vaccine versus placebo. These receptors were taken from a person aged 18-65 years who received the Ad26.COV2.S COVID-19 vaccine or a placebo.

The chain uses TRBV5-5 and TRBJ1-3, with 8 bases that match TRBD1. The CDR3 spans 15 residues. J gave up 4 bases and V 4 bases, and 7 bases lay outside the gene matches. From germline, CDR1 is SGHKS and CDR2 YYEKEE (reference sequence). The CDR3: CASSLTWTGGNTIYF. The CDR3 DNA is TGTGCCAGCAGCCTAACTTGGACAGGGGGAAACACCATATATTTT.

V gene TRBV5-1 combines with J gene TRBJ2-2, with 8 bases lining up with TRBD2. CDR1 and CDR2 from the germline V gene are SGHRS and YFSETQ. Trimming cost V 4 bases and J 4 bases; bases outside gene matches: 3. CDR3 length equals 14 residues. The CDR3 DNA sequence: TGCGCCAGCAGCCTTAGCGGGGTCACCGGGGAGCTGTTTTTT. Its translation: CASSLSGVTGELFF.

The chain carries TRBV7-2 and TRBJ1-6, with 9 positions matching TRBD1. The CDR3 consists of 15 residues. Trimming cost V 5 bases and J 13 bases; bases outside gene matches: 12. The germline V gene has CDR1 SGHTA and CDR2 FQGNSA. The CDR3 region has the DNA TGTGCCAGCAGCGACCGGGACAGGGTTATCCTTCCCCTCCACTTT. Its protein is CASSDRDRVILPLHF.

The chain couples TRBV6-5 to TRBJ2-6; no reliable D call. The ends were cut back, 5 bases at V and 4 bases at J, with 12 bases in the middle. The CDR3 sequence is 15 residues long. Germline CDR1 is MNHEY and CDR2 is SVGAGI. CDR3 bases: TGTGCCAGCAGTCAGACACCTCTAGGGGCCAACGTCCTGACTTTC. Amino acid sequence: CASSQTPLGANVLTF.

The chain is built from TRBV19 and TRBJ2-7; tentative D call: TRBD2 (5 bases). The CDR3 is made up of 15 amino acids. Germline loops: CDR1 LNHDA, CDR2 SQIVND (reference sequence). V gave up 0 bases and J gave up 0 bases, with 9 bases separating them. The CDR3 region has the DNA TGTGCCAGTAGTATAGATACCGGGAACTCCTACGAGCAGTACTTC. Amino acid sequence: CASSIDTGNSYEQYF.

The V and J genes are TRBV29-1 and TRBJ2-1; TRBD1 matches at 9 bases. Trimming took 6 bases from V and 9 from J; bases not matched to a gene: 15. CDR3 length: 15 amino acids. The V gene's germline CDR1 is SQVTM and CDR2 ANQGSEA. The CDR3 spells CSVPRWDRATGEQFF. The CDR3 DNA sequence: TGCAGCGTCCCAAGGTGGGACAGGGCTACGGGTGAGCAGTTCTTC.

The CDR3 region has the DNA TGTGCCAGCAGCTTAGGGGGCGACAATGAGCAGTTCTTC. Protein: CASSLGGDNEQFF. The rearrangement joins TRBV11-3 to TRBJ2-1; tentatively, D is TRBD1 (5 bases). The CDR3 extends over 13 amino acids. Looked up from germline, CDR1 is SGHNT and CDR2 is YENEEA. The germline V and J ends were trimmed by 1 base and 5 bases, with 6 bases remaining between them.

The chain joins TRBV29-1 to TRBJ2-2, with 8 bases lining up with TRBD1. Germline CDR1 SQVTM, CDR2 ANQGSEA. The length of the CDR3 is 12 residues. V gave up 4 bases and J gave up 6 bases; unmatched junction bases: 1. The CDR3 reads CSVGTGPGELFF. The DNA of the CDR3 is TGCAGCGTTGGGACAGGGCCCGGGGAGCTGTTTTTT.

This clone was observed once. Other nucleotide sequences in the sample specify the same CDR3. The chain couples TRBV7-2 to TRBJ2-2; 13 bases agree with TRBD2. Germline lookup yields CDR1 SGHTA and CDR2 FQGNSA. The length of the CDR3 is 17 residues. The junction had 1 base not matched to a gene; V was cut back by 1 base and J by 2 bases. CDR3 DNA sequence: TGTGCCAGCAGCTTAGGACTAGCGGGGGGAAACACCGGGGAGCTGTTTTTT. Amino acids: CASSLGLAGGNTGELFF.

This chain joins TRBV2 and TRBJ2-7; perhaps TRBD1 as D (6 bases). From germline, CDR1 is SNHLY and CDR2 FYNNEI. V was clipped by 6 bases and J by 3 bases, with 15 bases between them. The CDR3 has 14 amino acids. This chain's CDR3 is CASSVNRESYEQYF. CDR3 bases: TGTGCCAGCAGCGTAAACAGGGAAAGCTACGAGCAGTACTTC.

This chain connects TRBV14 to TRBJ2-7; D is uncertain. Germline-derived CDR1 and CDR2 are SGHDN and FVKESK. The CDR3 runs 15 residues. V was cut by 1 base and J by 3 bases, with 13 bases left in between. For the CDR3, the DNA is TGTGCCAGCAGCCAAGGATATCAGCGATACTACGAGCAGTACTTC. Its protein is CASSQGYQRYYEQYF.

The chain combines TRBV12-3 or TRBV12-4 with TRBJ1-2; no reliable D call. The V and J ends lost 8 bases and 2 bases respectively, with 6 bases between them. This CDR3 is built from 11 residues. The CDR3 reads CASAENYGYTF. In DNA, the CDR3 is TGTGCCAGCGCAGAGAACTATGGCTACACCTTC.

This clone has a handful of counts. Compared with germline, one end of the junction differs, possibly owing to a read error. The CDR3 DNA is TGTGCCAGCAGTAAAGCAGGGGCGAACACCGGGGAGCTGTTTTTT. This gives the protein CASSKAGANTGELFF. This rearrangement joins TRBV2 to TRBJ2-2, with D perhaps matching TRBD1 (6 bases). This CDR3 is 15 amino acids long. Germline values: CDR1 SNHLY, CDR2 FYNNEI. Together with reference TRBV2 and TRBJ2-2, the CDR3 gives the full variable domain: EPEVTQTPSHQVTQMGQEVILRCVPISNHLYFYWYRQILGQKVEFLVSFYNNEISEKSEIFDDQFSVERPDGSNFTLKIRSTKLEDSAMYFCASSKAGANTGELFFGEGSRLTVL.

This clone was found once. The chain joins TRBV7-6 to TRBJ1-1; 7 bases are shared with TRBD1. Trimming took 1 base from V and 2 from J; bases not matched to a gene: 4. Germline V gene lookup returns CDR1 SGHVS and CDR2 FNYEAQ. The CDR3 is 15 residues long. CDR3 amino acids: CASSLVRDSNTEAFF. CDR3 in DNA: TGTGCCAGCAGCTTAGTAAGGGACAGCAACACTGAAGCTTTCTTT. Filled out from reference TRBV7-6 and TRBJ1-1, the complete variable domain reads GAGVSQSPRYKVTKRGQDVALRCDPISGHVSLYWYRQALGQGPEFLTYFNYEAQQDKSGLPNDRFSAERPEGSISTLTIQRTEQRDSAMYRCASSLVRDSNTEAFFGQGTRLTVV.

The chain carries TRBV7-2 and TRBJ2-5, with 7 positions matching TRBD2. The germline V gene encodes CDR1 SGHTA and CDR2 FQGNSA. The J segment lost 2 bases and the V segment lost 4 bases, leaving 4 bases of the junction unmatched. This CDR3 comprises 14 residues. The CDR3 here is CASSSLAVQETQYF. Written as DNA, the CDR3 is TGTGCCAGCAGCTCGCTAGCGGTTCAAGAGACCCAGTACTTC. The variable domain in full, with the rest retrieved from reference TRBV7-2 and TRBJ2-5, is GAGVSQSPSNKVTEKGKDVELRCDPISGHTALYWYRQSLGQGLEFLIYFQGNSAPDKSGLPSDRFSAERTGGSVSTLTIQRTQQEDSAVYLCASSSLAVQETQYFGPGTRLLVL.

The chain has TRBV28 and TRBJ2-5; 8 bases align to TRBD2. This CDR3 contains 15 residues. The germline CDR1 and CDR2 sequences are MDHEN and SYDVKM. After removal of 3 bases from V and 5 bases from J, the junction contained 8 bases not matched to a gene. This CDR3 is CASSFYGRAEETQYF. CDR3 coding DNA: TGTGCCAGCAGTTTTTACGGGAGGGCCGAGGAGACCCAGTACTTC.

The CDR3 DNA is TGTGCCAGCAGTGAAAGGGGGGGCCTGGAGACCCAGTACTTC. Translated: CASSERGGLETQYF. V gene TRBV2 combines with J gene TRBJ2-5; a possible D gene is TRBD2 (7 bases). The CDR3 sequence is 14 residues long. V shed 2 bases and J shed 5 bases, with 12 bases lying between them. Germline V gene lookup returns CDR1 SNHLY and CDR2 FYNNEI.

This sequence joins TRBV7-9 and TRBJ1-5, with TRBD1 matching 9 bases. The CDR3 is 15 amino acids. From germline, CDR1 is SEHNR and CDR2 FQNEAQ (reference sequence). J was trimmed by 6 bases and V by 1 base; bases with no gene match: 4. Here the CDR3 DNA reads TGTGCCAGCAGCTTAGGGACAGGGGATCGTCAGCCCCAGCATTTT. Encoded protein: CASSLGTGDRQPQHF.

The chain has TRBV3-1 (or the pseudogene TRBV3-2) and TRBJ1-2; unclear D gene. The CDR3 covers 13 residues. The V gene's germline CDR1 is LGHDT and CDR2 YNNKEL (reference sequence). Trimming cost V 0 bases and J 11 bases, with 13 bases left between them. In nucleotides, the CDR3 is TGTGCCAGCAGCCAAGAACCCTACCTCGGGTACACCTTC. Its protein is CASSQEPYLGYTF.

This clone was seen once. The V call is TRBV6-5, the J call TRBJ1-1; perhaps TRBD1 as D (5 bases). The V gene lost 6 bases and the J gene lost 0 bases, with 8 bases spanning the gap. Germline CDR1 reads MNHEY; CDR2 reads SVGAGI. The CDR3 extends over 13 amino acids. The CDR3 nucleotides read TGTGCCAGCAGGAGGGGTATGAACACTGAAGCTTTCTTT. It codes for CASRRGMNTEAFF.

V and J are TRBV7-8 and TRBJ1-5; 8 bases line up with TRBD1. The CDR3 consists of 17 residues. The junction had 12 bases not matched to a gene; V was cut back by 4 bases and J by 4 bases. CDR1 is SGHVS, CDR2 FQNEAQ, per germline. The CDR3 DNA is TGTGCCAGCAGCTCGGCCGGGACAGGTACTAGGAATCAGCCCCAGCATTTT. This gives the protein CASSSAGTGTRNQPQHF.

The chain couples TRBV11-2 to TRBJ2-1; 12 bases map to TRBD2. Germline V gene sequence: CDR1 SGHAT, CDR2 FQNNGV. Germline trimming cut 0 bases from V and 5 bases from J; bases unmatched to any gene: 8. This CDR3 is 18 amino acids long. CDR3 protein: CASSLEWASGRVNNEQFF. Written as DNA, the CDR3 is TGTGCCAGCAGCTTAGAATGGGCTAGCGGGAGGGTAAACAATGAGCAGTTCTTC.

The chain links TRBV19 to TRBJ2-5; a possible D gene is TRBD2 (5 bases). Germline CDR1 reads LNHDA; CDR2 reads SQIVND (reference sequence). Trimming took off 6 bases at V and 5 bases at J, with 10 bases between the two ends. This CDR3 is 12 amino acids long. The CDR3 sequence is CASSRPGETQYF. CDR3 bases: TGTGCCAGTAGCCGACCGGGGGAGACCCAGTACTTC.

DNA for the CDR3: TGTGCCAGTAGTATCGGCAGCTTCGGAGTGAACACTGAAGCTTTCTTT. This encodes CASSIGSFGVNTEAFF. This chain joins TRBV19 and TRBJ1-1, with D unclear. This CDR3 comprises 16 residues. Trimming took off 3 bases at V and 0 bases at J, with 14 bases between the two ends. Germline CDR1 reads LNHDA; CDR2 reads SQIVND (reference sequence).

The gene calls are TRBV6-1 and TRBJ2-2; D unclear. Deletions cut 3 bases from V and 1 base from J, with 12 bases between. The germline CDR1 and CDR2 sequences are MNHNS and SASEGT. The CDR3 length is 16 residues. CDR3 DNA: TGTGCCAGCAGTGAGTTCGGACCGAAGAACACCGGGGAGCTGTTTTTT. Protein sequence: CASSEFGPKNTGELFF.

The chain uses TRBV5-1 and TRBJ1-1; no definite D call. Between the trimmed V and J ends, which lost 0 bases and 3 bases, there was a span of 6 bases. The CDR3 has 13 amino acids. CDR1 and CDR2 (germline): SGHRS, YFSETQ. In nucleotides, the CDR3 is TGCGCCAGCAGCTTGGAGCTGGACACTGAAGCTTTCTTT. Amino acids: CASSLELDTEAFF.

The V and J genes are TRBV12-3 or TRBV12-4 and TRBJ2-1; D uncertain. Trimming removed 1 base at V and 8 bases at J, with 6 bases between. The CDR3 contains 12 residues. The CDR3 sequence: CASSLGGYEQFF. The CDR3 coding sequence is TGTGCCAGCAGTTTAGGGGGATATGAGCAGTTCTTC.